This T cell receptor beta chain emerged from a study of post-analysis software for immune sequencing data. Unique molecular identifiers had been added to the TCR beta cDNA libraries. In TCRdb, the PCR reads were re-called with MiXCR into one record per CDR3 protein. The sample records about 820,000 distinct CDR3 sequences, approximately 53% being singletons. The receptor comes from a girl aged 10 to 17 with multiple sclerosis. The source material was blood.

Here the CDR3 reads CASSEGQSYNEQFF. CDR3 in DNA: TGTGCCAGCAGTGAAGGTCAGTCCTACAATGAGCAGTTCTTC. This sequence joins TRBV2 and TRBJ2-1; D not certain. The CDR3 is 14 amino acids. V was cut by 1 base and J by 1 base, with 5 bases left in between. From germline, CDR1 is SNHLY and CDR2 FYNNEI.